A selection of T cell receptor beta chains follows, all from one sample in a study of blood T cell repertoires in COVID-19. Sequencing used immunoSEQ multiplex PCR; TCRdb keeps in-frame clones, though not all of them. The profile shows some 400,000 clones, more than 70% of them singletons. The sequencing input was peripheral blood. Source of these receptors: a woman aged 60-75 years with COVID-19, enrolled during active disease. Both conserved end residues are part of each CDR3. The D gene is left open where the match is weak. Only some rows state a clone size, as once, few, many or a class for expanded clones.

TRBD2,TRBV19,NA,TRBJ2-7,TGTGCCAGTAGTTCCCTAGCGGAGTACGAGCAGTACTTC,CASSSLAEYEQYF
NA,TRBV5-5,NA,TRBJ2-2,TGTGCCAGCAGCTTGGCCTCTTCCACCGGGGAGCTGTTTTTT,CASSLASSTGELFF
NA,TRBV6-1,NA,TRBJ2-3,TGTGCCAGCAGTGAAGGGGCCGCCGCGGATACGCAGTATTTT,CASSEGAAADTQYF
TRBD1,TRBV6-4,NA,TRBJ2-2,TGTGCCAGCAGCCGGGACAGGGGCACCGGGGAGCTGTTTTTT,CASSRDRGTGELFF
NA,TRBV11-1,NA,TRBJ2-7,TGTGCCAGCAGCTTGGGAGGCTCCTACGAGCAGTACTTC,CASSLGGSYEQYF
TRBD2,TRBV6-6,NA,TRBJ2-1,TGTGCCAGCAGTCGGACATATCCTGGGACTAGCGGGGGGTGGGACAATGAGCAGTTCTTC,CASSRTYPGTSGGWDNEQFF
NA,TRBV3-1/TRBV3-2,NA,TRBJ2-2,TGTGCCAGCAGCCAAGTCGACACCGGGGAGCTGTTTTTT,CASSQVDTGELFF
TRBD1,TRBV5-6,NA,TRBJ2-2,TGTGCCAGCAGCCCAGAGGACAGGGACACCGGGGAGCTGTTTTTT,CASSPEDRDTGELFF
NA,TRBV10-1,NA,TRBJ2-3,TGCGCCAGCAGTGAGGCGGGAAAGAACCCAGATACGCAGTATTTT,CASSEAGKNPDTQYF
NA,TRBV30,NA,TRBJ2-7,TGTGCCTGGAGTGTCACGGGGATTGTCTACGAGCAGTACTTC,CAWSVTGIVYEQYF
NA,TRBV7-2,NA,TRBJ1-1,TGTGCCAGCAGCTTATCTACAGGTCGTGAAGCTTTCTTT,CASSLSTGREAFF
NA,TRBV5-1,NA,TRBJ2-7,TGCGCCAGCAGCTTGGACACGCGGAGCTCCTACGAGCAGTACTTC,CASSLDTRSSYEQYF
TRBD2,TRBV7-3,once,TRBJ2-7,TGTGCCAGCAGTCCAGGCGGGGGGCTTACCTACGAGCAGTACTTC,CASSPGGGLTYEQYF
NA,TRBV7-2,NA,TRBJ1-1,TGTGCCAGCAGCCCCCACCTCGGCAGGGGCACTGAAGCTTTCTTT,CASSPHLGRGTEAFF
NA,TRBV28,NA,TRBJ2-2,TGTGCCAGTGACAAGTTCCCGGCCGGGGAGCTGTTTTTT,CASDKFPAGELFF
TRBD1,TRBV5-1,once,TRBJ1-1,TGCGCCAGCAGCAGGGGGGACAGGGCGAAAACTGAAGCTTTCTTT,CASSRGDRAKTEAFF
TRBD2,TRBV3-1/TRBV3-2,NA,TRBJ2-7,TGTGCCAGCAGCCAATACCTGGGGGGGTTCGCCGAGCAGTACTTC,CASSQYLGGFAEQYF
NA,TRBV18,NA,TRBJ1-2,TGTGCCAGCTCACCATCCCGGACCCAGGGGATCTGGGGTTATGGCTACACCTTC,CASSPSRTQGIWGYGYTF
NA,TRBV30,NA,TRBJ2-2,TGTGCCTGGATGACAGCGAACACCGGGGAGCTGTTTTTT,CAWMTANTGELFF
TRBD1,TRBV24-1,NA,TRBJ2-3,TGTGCCACCAGTGATCCGGGACAGGGGACAGATACGCAGTATTTT,CATSDPGQGTDTQYF
NA,TRBV7-9,few,TRBJ1-2,TGTGCCAGCAGCCAGGTCGGGTCAGGGGCTGGCTACACCTTC,CASSQVGSGAGYTF
NA,TRBV5-4,NA,TRBJ2-7,TGTGCCAGCAGCGAGGAGGGGGGGGTAACGAAGCAGTACTTC,CASSEEGGVTKQYF
TRBD1,TRBV29-1,NA,TRBJ1-2,TGCAGCGTTGAACAGGGGGAGGCTCATGGCTACACCTTC,CSVEQGEAHGYTF
TRBD1,TRBV10-3,NA,TRBJ2-1,TGTGCCATCAGTGGGACAGGGGAAAACTACAATGAGCAGTTCTTC,CAISGTGENYNEQFF
TRBD1,TRBV29-1,NA,TRBJ1-2,TGCAGCGTAGGGGACAGAAACTATGGCTACACCTTC,CSVGDRNYGYTF
TRBD2,TRBV5-1,NA,TRBJ2-1,TGCGCCAGCAGCTTGGCCGGGACTAGCGGGTTCAATGAGCAGTTCTTC,CASSLAGTSGFNEQFF
TRBD2,TRBV5-1,NA,TRBJ2-3,TGCGCCAGCAGCGCTAGCGGGGGGGTAGATACGCAGTATTTT,CASSASGGVDTQYF
TRBD1,TRBV28,NA,TRBJ1-2,TGTGCCAGCAGCCGAGGACAGGGGGCGGCGAACTATGGCTACACCTTC,CASSRGQGAANYGYTF
NA,TRBV28,NA,TRBJ1-1,TGTGCCAGCAGTTTTTTTTCAGGGGCCACTGAAGCTTTCTTT,CASSFFSGATEAFF
NA,TRBV3-1/TRBV3-2,few,TRBJ2-5,TGTGCCAGCAGCCAAGATCTGGGAGGCCGGGAGACCCAGTACTTC,CASSQDLGGRETQYF
NA,TRBV6-1,NA,TRBJ1-6,TGTGCCAGCAGTGAAGCGATGGAGCGAAAACCCCTCCACTTT,CASSEAMERKPLHF
TRBD1,TRBV6-5,NA,TRBJ1-1,TGTGCCAGCAGGGCAGAGGGGGCTGAAATAGCTGAAGCTTTCTTT,CASRAEGAEIAEAFF
TRBD1,TRBV5-1,NA,TRBJ2-3,TGCGCCAGCAGCCCCCGGGACAGGGATTCTGGAGATACGCAGTATTTT,CASSPRDRDSGDTQYF
TRBD1,TRBV19,NA,TRBJ2-7,TGTGCCAGTAACGGGGCCGAGACAGGGTACGAGCAGTACTTC,CASNGAETGYEQYF
NA,TRBV5-8,NA,TRBJ1-1,TGTGCCAGCAGCCTCCGAACTATAAGCACTGAAGCTTTCTTT,CASSLRTISTEAFF
TRBD2,TRBV30,once,TRBJ2-1,TGTGCCTGGAGGACTAGCGGGGGCCGGGAGGAGCAGTTCTTC,CAWRTSGGREEQFF
TRBD2,TRBV5-1,once,TRBJ2-2,TGCGCCAGCAGCTCCGGACTAGCGGGGGGCCAGAACACCGGGGAGCTGTTTTTT,CASSSGLAGGQNTGELFF
TRBD2,TRBV5-8,NA,TRBJ2-3,TGTGCCAGCAGCTTGCCCGGCGGGAGCACGCAGTATTTT,CASSLPGGSTQYF
NA,TRBV3-1/TRBV3-2,once,TRBJ2-4,TGTGCCAGCAGCCAGGTCCGGGGAGGTTTAGCCAAAAACATTCAGTACTTC,CASSQVRGGLAKNIQYF
NA,TRBV6-5,NA,TRBJ2-7,TGTGCCAGCAGTTACCCGACAGACGGGTTGACCTACGAGCAGTACTTC,CASSYPTDGLTYEQYF
NA,TRBV21-1,many,TRBJ2-1,TGTGCCAGCAGCACCGACGGACAGGAAAACTACAATGAGCAGTTCTTC,CASSTDGQENYNEQFF
NA,TRBV12-3/TRBV12-4,NA,TRBJ2-7,TGTGCCAGCAGTTTGACAGGTAACGAGCAGTACTTC,CASSLTGNEQYF